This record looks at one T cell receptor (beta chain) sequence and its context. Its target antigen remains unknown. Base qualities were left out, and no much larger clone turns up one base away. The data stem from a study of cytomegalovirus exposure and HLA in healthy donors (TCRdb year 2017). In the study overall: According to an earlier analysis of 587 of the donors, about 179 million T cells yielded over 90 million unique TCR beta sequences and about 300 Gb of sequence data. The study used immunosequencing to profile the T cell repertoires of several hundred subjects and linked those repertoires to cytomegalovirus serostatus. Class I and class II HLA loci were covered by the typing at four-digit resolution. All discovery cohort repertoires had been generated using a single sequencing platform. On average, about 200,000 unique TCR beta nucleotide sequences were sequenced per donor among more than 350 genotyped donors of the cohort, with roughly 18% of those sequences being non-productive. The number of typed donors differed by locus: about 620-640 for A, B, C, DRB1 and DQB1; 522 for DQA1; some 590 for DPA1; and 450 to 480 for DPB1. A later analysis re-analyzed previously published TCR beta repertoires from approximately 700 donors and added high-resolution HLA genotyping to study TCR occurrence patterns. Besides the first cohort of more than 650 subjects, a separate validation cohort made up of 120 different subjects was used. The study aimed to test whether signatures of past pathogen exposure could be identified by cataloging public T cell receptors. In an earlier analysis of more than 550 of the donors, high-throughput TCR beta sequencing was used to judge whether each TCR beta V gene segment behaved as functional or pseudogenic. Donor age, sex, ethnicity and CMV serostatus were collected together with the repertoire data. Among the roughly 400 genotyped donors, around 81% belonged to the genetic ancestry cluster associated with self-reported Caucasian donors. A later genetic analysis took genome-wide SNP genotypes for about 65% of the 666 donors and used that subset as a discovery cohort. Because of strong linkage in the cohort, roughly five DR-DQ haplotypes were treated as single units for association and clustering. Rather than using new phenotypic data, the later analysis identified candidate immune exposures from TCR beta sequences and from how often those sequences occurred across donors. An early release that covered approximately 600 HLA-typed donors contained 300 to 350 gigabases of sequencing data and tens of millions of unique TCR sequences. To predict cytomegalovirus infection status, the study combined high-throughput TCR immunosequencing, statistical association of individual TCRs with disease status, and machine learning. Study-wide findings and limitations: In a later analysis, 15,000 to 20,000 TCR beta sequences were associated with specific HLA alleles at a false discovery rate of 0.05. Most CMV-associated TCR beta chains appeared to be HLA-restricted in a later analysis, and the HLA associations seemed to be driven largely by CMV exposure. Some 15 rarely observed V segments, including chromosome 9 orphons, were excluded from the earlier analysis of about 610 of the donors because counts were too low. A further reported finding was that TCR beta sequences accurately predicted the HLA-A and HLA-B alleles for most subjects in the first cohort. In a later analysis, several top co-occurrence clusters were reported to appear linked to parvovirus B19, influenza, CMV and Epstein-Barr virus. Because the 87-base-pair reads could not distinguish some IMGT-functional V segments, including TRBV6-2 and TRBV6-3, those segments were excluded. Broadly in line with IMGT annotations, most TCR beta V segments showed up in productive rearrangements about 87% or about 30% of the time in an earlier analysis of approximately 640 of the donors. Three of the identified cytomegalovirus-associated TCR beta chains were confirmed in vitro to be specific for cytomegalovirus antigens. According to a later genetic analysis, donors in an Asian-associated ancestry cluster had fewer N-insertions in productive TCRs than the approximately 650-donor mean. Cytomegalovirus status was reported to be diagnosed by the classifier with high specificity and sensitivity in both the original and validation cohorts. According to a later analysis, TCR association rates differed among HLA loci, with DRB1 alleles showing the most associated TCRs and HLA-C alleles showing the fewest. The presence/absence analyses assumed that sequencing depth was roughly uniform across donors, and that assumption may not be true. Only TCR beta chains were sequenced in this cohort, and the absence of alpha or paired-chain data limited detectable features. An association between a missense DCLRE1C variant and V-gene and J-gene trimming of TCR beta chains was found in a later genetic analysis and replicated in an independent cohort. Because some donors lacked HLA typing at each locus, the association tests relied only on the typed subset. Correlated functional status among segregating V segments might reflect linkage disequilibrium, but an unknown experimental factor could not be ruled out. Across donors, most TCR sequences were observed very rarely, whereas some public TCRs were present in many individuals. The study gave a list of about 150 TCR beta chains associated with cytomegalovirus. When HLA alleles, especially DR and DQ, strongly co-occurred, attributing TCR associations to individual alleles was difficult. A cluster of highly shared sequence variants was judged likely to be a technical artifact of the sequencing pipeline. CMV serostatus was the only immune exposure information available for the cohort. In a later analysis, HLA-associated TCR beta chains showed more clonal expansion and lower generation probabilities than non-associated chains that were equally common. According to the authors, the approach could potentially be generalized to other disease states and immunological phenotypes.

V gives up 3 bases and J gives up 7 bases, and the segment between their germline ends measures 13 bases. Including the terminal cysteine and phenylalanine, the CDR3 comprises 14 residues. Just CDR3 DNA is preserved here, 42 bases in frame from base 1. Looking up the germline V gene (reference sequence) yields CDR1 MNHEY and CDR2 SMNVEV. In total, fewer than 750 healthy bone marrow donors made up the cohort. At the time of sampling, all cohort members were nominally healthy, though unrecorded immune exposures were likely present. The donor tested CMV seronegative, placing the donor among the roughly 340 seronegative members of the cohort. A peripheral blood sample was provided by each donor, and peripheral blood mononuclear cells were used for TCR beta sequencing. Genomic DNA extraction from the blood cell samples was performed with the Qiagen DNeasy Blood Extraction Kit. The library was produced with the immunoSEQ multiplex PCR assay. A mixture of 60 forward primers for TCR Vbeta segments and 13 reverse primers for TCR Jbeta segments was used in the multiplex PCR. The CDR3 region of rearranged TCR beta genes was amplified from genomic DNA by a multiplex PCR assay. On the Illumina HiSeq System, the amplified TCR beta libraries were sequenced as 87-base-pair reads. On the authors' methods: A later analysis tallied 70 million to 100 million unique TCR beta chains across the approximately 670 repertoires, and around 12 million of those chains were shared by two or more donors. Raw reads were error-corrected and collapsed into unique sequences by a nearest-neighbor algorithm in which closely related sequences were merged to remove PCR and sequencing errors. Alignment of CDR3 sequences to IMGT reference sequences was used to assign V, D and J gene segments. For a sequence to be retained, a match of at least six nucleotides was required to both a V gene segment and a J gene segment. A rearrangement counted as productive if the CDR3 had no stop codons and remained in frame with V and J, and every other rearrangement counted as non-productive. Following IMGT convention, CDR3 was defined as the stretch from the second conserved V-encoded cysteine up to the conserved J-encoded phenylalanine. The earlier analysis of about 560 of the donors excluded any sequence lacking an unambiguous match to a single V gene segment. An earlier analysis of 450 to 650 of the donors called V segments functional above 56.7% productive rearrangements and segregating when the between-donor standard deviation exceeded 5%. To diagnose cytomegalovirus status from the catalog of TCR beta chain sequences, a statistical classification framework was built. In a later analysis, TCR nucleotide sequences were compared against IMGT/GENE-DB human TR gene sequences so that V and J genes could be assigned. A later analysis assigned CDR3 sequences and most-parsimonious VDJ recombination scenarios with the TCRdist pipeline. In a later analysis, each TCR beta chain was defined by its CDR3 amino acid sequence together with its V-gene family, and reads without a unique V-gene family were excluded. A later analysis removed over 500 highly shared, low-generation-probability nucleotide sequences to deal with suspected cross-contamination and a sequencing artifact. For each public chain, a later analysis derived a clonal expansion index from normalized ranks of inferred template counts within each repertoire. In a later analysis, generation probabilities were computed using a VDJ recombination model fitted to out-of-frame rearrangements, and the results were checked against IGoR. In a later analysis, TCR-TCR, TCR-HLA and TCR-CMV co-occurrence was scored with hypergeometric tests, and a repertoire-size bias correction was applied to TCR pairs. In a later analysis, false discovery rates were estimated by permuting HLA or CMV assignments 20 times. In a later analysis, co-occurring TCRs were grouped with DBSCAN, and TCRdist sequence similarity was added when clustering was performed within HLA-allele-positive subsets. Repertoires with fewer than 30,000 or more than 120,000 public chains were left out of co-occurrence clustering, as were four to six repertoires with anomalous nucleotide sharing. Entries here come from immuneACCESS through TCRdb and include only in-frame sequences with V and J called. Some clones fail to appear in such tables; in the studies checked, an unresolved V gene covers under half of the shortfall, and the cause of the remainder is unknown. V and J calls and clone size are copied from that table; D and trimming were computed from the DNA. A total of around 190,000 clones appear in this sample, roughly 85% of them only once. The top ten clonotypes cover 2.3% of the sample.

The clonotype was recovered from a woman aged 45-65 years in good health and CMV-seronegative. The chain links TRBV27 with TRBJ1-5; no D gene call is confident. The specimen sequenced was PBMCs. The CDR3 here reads CASSFGLPGQPQHF. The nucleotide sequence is TGTGCCAGCAGTTTTGGGCTGCCCGGACAGCCCCAGCATTTT.